This T cell receptor (beta chain) was recovered during a study of T cell changes during pregnancy in multiple sclerosis. CDR1 is PRHDT and CDR2 is FYEKMQ in the germline V gene (reference sequence). V was shortened by 7 bases and J by 0 bases, with 11 bases between the two germline ends. This CDR3 region has 14 residues. Sequenced by immunoSEQ multiplex PCR; TCRdb stores in-frame clones only, minus some. Of approximately 88,000 clones in the sample, 80% to 95% are singletons; the top ten hold over 2%. The source material was peripheral blood, sampled in the first trimester of pregnancy. This TCR derives from a female donor with multiple sclerosis, enrolled in a pregnancy study. The chain uses TRBV13 and TRBJ2-3; D gene ambiguous. CDR3 protein: CASKERASTDTQYF. The CDR3 DNA reads TGTGCCAGCAAGGAGCGTGCTAGCACAGATACGCAGTATTTT. Full variable domain (missing parts from reference TRBV13 and TRBJ2-3): AAGVIQSPRHLIKEKRETATLKCYPIPRHDTVYWYQQGPGQDPQFLISFYEKMQSDKGSIPDRFSAQQFSDYHSELNMSSLELGDSALYFCASKERASTDTQYFGPGTRLTVL.